Listed below are T cell receptor beta chains from one sample, sequenced in a study of chemoradiotherapy in HPV16-positive cancers. Some clones are missing from TCRdb's copy, which holds only in-frame ones; the method was immunoSEQ multiplex PCR. The table records some 12,000 clones, approximately 89% of them present only once. This sample comprised blood, obtained from a patient who underwent chemoradiotherapy. The receptors were gathered from a human donor with HPV-associated anogenital cancer. The CDR3 runs from the conserved cysteine through the conserved F or W. D genes are given only for firm matches. The size of a clone is reported for some rows only, either as once, few or many, or as a class for expanded clones.

length: 16; size: -; V: TRBV18; J: TRBJ2-3; D: TRBD2; CDR3: CASSPLGLAYSDTQYF; DNA: TGTGCCAGCTCACCACTGGGACTAGCGTATTCAGATACGCAGTATTTT
length: 13; size: -; V: TRBV19; J: TRBJ2-6; D: -; CDR3: CASMLSGANVLTF; DNA: TGTGCCAGTATGCTCTCTGGGGCCAACGTCCTGACTTTC
length: 15; size: -; V: TRBV6-1; J: TRBJ2-3; D: TRBD2; CDR3: CASRVLAGGTDTQYF; DNA: TGTGCCAGCAGAGTACTAGCGGGGGGCACAGATACGCAGTATTTT
length: 9; size: -; V: TRBV20-1; J: TRBJ1-2; D: -; CDR3: CSARAGDTF; DNA: TGCAGTGCTAGAGCAGGGGACACCTTC
length: 14; size: -; V: TRBV7-6; J: TRBJ2-7; D: -; CDR3: CASSLSGPTYEQYF; DNA: TGTGCCAGCAGCTTAAGCGGACCTACCTACGAGCAGTACTTC
length: 15; size: -; V: TRBV18; J: TRBJ1-1; D: -; CDR3: CASSPTAGRNTEAFF; DNA: TGTGCCAGCTCACCAACGGCAGGGAGGAACACTGAAGCTTTCTTT
length: 13; size: once; V: TRBV28; J: TRBJ2-2; D: TRBD1; CDR3: CAGGQANTGELFF; DNA: TGTGCCGGGGGACAGGCCAACACCGGGGAGCTGTTTTTT
length: 16; size: -; V: TRBV7-8; J: TRBJ2-5; D: -; CDR3: CASSTNRGGQGETQYF; DNA: TGTGCCAGCAGCACTAATAGGGGTGGGCAGGGAGAGACCCAGTACTTC
length: 13; size: -; V: TRBV6-1; J: TRBJ1-1; D: -; CDR3: CASSEDRNALAFF; DNA: TGTGCCAGCAGTGAAGACAGGAACGCGTTAGCTTTCTTT
length: 18; size: -; V: TRBV21-1; J: TRBJ2-6; D: -; CDR3: CASSKRRETGAGANVLTF; DNA: TGTGCCAGCAGCAAAAGGCGGGAGACAGGGGCTGGGGCCAACGTCCTGACTTTC
length: 18; size: -; V: TRBV9; J: TRBJ1-2; D: -; CDR3: CASSTPWDGSRPNYGYTF; DNA: TGTGCCAGCAGCACCCCCTGGGATGGGAGCAGACCTAACTATGGCTACACCTTC
length: 15; size: -; V: TRBV4-3; J: TRBJ2-7; D: TRBD2; CDR3: CASSQVAGASFEQYF; DNA: TGCGCCAGCAGCCAAGTAGCGGGGGCATCGTTCGAGCAGTACTTC
length: 12; size: once; V: TRBV2; J: TRBJ2-5; D: -; CDR3: CASSVRQETQYF; DNA: TGTGCCAGCAGTGTTCGTCAAGAGACCCAGTACTTC
length: 13; size: -; V: TRBV7-6; J: TRBJ1-2; D: -; CDR3: CASSPTGNYGYTF; DNA: TGTGCCAGCAGCCCCACAGGGAACTATGGCTACACCTTC
length: 16; size: -; V: TRBV29-1; J: TRBJ1-1; D: TRBD1; CDR3: CSVAGDRGRTGTEAFF; DNA: TGCAGCGTAGCCGGCGACAGGGGGCGCACGGGCACTGAAGCTTTCTTT
length: 14; size: -; V: TRBV7-9; J: TRBJ1-4; D: -; CDR3: CASRQRGSGEKLFF; DNA: TGTGCCAGCAGACAAAGGGGGTCGGGCGAAAAACTGTTTTTT
length: 14; size: -; V: TRBV15; J: TRBJ2-3; D: -; CDR3: CATSRGTGTDTQYF; DNA: TGTGCCACCAGCAGAGGCACGGGGACAGATACGCAGTATTTT
length: 15; size: -; V: TRBV4-1; J: TRBJ1-1; D: -; CDR3: CASSQDFGGRTEAFF; DNA: TGCGCCAGCAGCCAAGATTTTGGGGGGCGCACTGAAGCTTTCTTT
length: 15; size: -; V: TRBV11-3; J: TRBJ2-3; D: -; CDR3: CASGSGWLGTDTQYF; DNA: TGTGCCAGCGGCTCCGGGTGGTTAGGCACAGATACGCAGTATTTT
length: 16; size: -; V: TRBV5-6; J: TRBJ2-5; D: TRBD1; CDR3: CASSSPDRAGHETQYF; DNA: TGTGCCAGCAGCTCACCCGACAGGGCTGGACATGAGACCCAGTACTTC
length: 15; size: -; V: TRBV7-9; J: TRBJ1-2; D: TRBD1; CDR3: CASSLDGTGKFGYTF; DNA: TGTGCCAGCAGCTTAGATGGGACAGGGAAGTTTGGCTACACCTTC
length: 17; size: -; V: TRBV7-6; J: TRBJ2-3; D: -; CDR3: CASSLVDPGTSTDTQYF; DNA: TGTGCCAGCAGCTTAGTGGACCCGGGGACTAGCACAGATACGCAGTATTTT
length: 17; size: -; V: TRBV5-6; J: TRBJ2-7; D: TRBD2; CDR3: CASSSGLAGGTSYEQYF; DNA: TGTGCCAGCAGCTCGGGACTAGCGGGGGGTACGTCCTACGAGCAGTACTTC
length: 16; size: -; V: TRBV28; J: TRBJ1-2; D: TRBD1; CDR3: CASSSLMGTGNYGYTF; DNA: TGTGCCAGCAGTTCACTTATGGGGACAGGGAACTATGGCTACACCTTC
length: 15; size: -; V: TRBV11-1; J: TRBJ1-1; D: TRBD1; CDR3: CASRFRGLANTEAFF; DNA: TGTGCCAGCAGATTTAGGGGGCTGGCGAACACTGAAGCTTTCTTT
length: 13; size: -; V: TRBV2; J: TRBJ1-2; D: -; CDR3: CAFREWAEVGYTF; DNA: TGTGCCTTCAGGGAGTGGGCGGAGGTTGGCTACACCTTC
length: 15; size: once; V: TRBV9; J: TRBJ2-5; D: TRBD1; CDR3: CASSVETGGRETQYF; DNA: TGTGCCAGCAGCGTGGAGACAGGGGGTAGGGAGACCCAGTACTTC